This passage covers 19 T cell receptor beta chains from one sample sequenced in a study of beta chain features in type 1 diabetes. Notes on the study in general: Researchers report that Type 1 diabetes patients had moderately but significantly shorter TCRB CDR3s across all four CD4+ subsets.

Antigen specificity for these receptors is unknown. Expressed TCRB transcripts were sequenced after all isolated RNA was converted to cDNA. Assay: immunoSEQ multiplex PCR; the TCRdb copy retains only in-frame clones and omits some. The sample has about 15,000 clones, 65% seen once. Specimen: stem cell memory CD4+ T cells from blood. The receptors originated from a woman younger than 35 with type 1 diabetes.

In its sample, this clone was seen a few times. The CDR3 region is CSVDLTGGGTEAFF. In DNA form, the CDR3 reads TGCAGCGTTGACCTTACAGGGGGAGGAACTGAAGCTTTCTTT. The V gene is TRBV29-1, the J gene TRBJ1-1, with 8 bases that match TRBD1. The trim removed 3 bases at V and 5 bases at J, leaving 8 bases unmatched. This CDR3 has 14 amino acids. The germline gives CDR1 SQVTM, CDR2 ANQGSEA.

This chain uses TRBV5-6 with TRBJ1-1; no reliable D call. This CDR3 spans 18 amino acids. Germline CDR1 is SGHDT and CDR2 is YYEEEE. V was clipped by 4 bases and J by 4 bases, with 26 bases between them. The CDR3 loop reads CASSPEKSRGPVGTEAFF. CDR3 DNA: TGTGCCAGCAGCCCTGAGAAGAGTCGGGGTCCGGTGGGCACTGAAGCTTTCTTT.

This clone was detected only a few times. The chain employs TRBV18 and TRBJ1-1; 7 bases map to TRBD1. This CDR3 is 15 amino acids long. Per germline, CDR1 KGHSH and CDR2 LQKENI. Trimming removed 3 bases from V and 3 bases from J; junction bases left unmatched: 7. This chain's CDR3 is CASSPDRVVHTEAFF. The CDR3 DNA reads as TGTGCCAGCTCACCCGACAGGGTAGTGCACACTGAAGCTTTCTTT.

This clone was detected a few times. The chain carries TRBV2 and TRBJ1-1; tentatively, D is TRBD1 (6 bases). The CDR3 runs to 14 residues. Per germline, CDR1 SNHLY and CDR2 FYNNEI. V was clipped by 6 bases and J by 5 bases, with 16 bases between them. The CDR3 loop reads CASRQGGGATEAFF. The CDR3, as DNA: TGTGCCAGCAGGCAAGGGGGGGGCGCGACTGAAGCTTTCTTT.

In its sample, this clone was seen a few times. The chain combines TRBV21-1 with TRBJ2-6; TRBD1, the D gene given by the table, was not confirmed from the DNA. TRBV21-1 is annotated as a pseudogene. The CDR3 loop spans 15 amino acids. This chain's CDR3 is CASSTYSPGANVLTF. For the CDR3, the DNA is TGTGCCAGCAGCACCTACAGTCCTGGGGCCAACGTCCTGACTTTC.

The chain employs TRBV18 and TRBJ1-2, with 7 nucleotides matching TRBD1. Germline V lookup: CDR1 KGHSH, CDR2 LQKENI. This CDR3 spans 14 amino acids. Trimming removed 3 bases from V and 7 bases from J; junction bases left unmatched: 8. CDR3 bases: TGTGCCAGCTCACCTAAGACAGGGCCAGGTGGCTACACCTTC. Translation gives CASSPKTGPGGYTF.

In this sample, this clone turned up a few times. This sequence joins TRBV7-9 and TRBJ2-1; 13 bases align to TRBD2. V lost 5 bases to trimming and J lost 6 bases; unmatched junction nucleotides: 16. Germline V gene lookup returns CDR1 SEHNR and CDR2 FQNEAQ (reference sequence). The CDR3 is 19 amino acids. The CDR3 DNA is TGTGCCAGCAGCCCCCTCGGACTAGCGGGAGTTTTATACTCCAATGAGCAGTTCTTC. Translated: CASSPLGLAGVLYSNEQFF.

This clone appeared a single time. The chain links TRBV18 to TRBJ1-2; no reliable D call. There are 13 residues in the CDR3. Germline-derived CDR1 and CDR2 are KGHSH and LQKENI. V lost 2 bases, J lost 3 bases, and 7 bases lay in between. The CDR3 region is CASSPGPDYGYTF. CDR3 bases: TGTGCCAGCTCACCAGGGCCAGACTATGGCTACACCTTC.

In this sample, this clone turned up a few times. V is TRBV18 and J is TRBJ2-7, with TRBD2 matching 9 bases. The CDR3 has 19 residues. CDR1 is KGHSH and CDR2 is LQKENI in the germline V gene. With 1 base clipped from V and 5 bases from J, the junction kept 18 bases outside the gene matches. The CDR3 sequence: CASSPRLVASGKPLDEQYF. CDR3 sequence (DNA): TGTGCCAGCTCACCACGATTAGTCGCTAGCGGGAAGCCCTTAGACGAGCAGTACTTC.

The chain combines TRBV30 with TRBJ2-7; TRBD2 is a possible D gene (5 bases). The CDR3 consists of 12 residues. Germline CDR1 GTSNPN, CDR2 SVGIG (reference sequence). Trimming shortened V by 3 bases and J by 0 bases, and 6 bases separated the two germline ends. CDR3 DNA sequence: TGTGCCTGGAGGAGGGACTCCTACGAGCAGTACTTC. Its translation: CAWRRDSYEQYF.

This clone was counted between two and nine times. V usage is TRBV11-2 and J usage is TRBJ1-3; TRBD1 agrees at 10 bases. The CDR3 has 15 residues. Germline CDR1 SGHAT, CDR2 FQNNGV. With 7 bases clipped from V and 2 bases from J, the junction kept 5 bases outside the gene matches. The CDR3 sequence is CASKWDRGTGNTIYF. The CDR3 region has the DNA TGTGCCAGCAAGTGGGACAGGGGAACTGGAAACACCATATATTTT. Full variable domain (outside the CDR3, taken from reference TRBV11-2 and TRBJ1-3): EAGVAQSPRYKIIEKRQSVAFWCNPISGHATLYWYQQILGQGPKLLIQFQNNGVVDDSQLPKDRFSAERLKGVDSTLKIQPAKLEDSAVYLCASKWDRGTGNTIYFGEGSWLTVV.

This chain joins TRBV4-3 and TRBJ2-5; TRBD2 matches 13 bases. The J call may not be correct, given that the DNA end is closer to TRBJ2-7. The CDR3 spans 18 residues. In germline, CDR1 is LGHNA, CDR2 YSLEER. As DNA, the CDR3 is TGCGCCAGCAGCCAAGATGTCCTAACTAGCGGGAGGGCCTCCGAGCAGTACTTC. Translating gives CASSQDVLTSGRASEQYF.

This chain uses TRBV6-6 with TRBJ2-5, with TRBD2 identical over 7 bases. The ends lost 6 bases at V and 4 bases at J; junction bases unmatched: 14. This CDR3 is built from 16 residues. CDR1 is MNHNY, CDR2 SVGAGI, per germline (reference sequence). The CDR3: CASRQTGGGAGETQYF. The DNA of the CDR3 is TGTGCCAGCAGGCAGACGGGGGGAGGAGCGGGAGAGACCCAGTACTTC.

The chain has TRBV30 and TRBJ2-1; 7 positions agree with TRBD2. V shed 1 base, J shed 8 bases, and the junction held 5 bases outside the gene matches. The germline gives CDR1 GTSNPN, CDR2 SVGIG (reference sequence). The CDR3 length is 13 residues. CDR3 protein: CAWSGLTSYEQFF. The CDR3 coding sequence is TGTGCCTGGAGTGGCCTGACTAGCTATGAGCAGTTCTTC.

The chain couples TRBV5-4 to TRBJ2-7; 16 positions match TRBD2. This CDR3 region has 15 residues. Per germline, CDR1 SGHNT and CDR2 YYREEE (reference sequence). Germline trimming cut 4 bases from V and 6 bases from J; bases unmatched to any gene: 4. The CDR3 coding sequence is TGTGCCAGCAGCGTCGGGACTAGCGGGAGGGGCGAGCAGTACTTC. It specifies CASSVGTSGRGEQYF.

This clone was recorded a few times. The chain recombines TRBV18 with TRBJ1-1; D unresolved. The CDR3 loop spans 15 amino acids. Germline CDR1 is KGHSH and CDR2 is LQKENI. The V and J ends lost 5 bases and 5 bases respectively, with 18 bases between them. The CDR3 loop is CASSSGPFRGTEAFF. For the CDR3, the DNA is TGTGCCAGCTCATCAGGCCCGTTTCGAGGGACTGAAGCTTTCTTT.

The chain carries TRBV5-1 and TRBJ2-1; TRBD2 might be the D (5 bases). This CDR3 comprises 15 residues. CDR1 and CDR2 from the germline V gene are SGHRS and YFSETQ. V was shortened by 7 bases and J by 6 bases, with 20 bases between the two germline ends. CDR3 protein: CASGSAWEIRNEQFF. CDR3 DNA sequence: TGCGCCAGCGGTTCGGCCTGGGAGATTCGCAATGAGCAGTTCTTC.

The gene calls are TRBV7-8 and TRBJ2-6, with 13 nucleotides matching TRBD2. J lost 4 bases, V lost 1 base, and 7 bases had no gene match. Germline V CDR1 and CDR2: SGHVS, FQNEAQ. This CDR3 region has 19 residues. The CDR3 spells CASSLGRTSGRSGANVLTF. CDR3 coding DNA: TGTGCCAGCAGCTTAGGCCGGACTAGCGGGAGATCCGGGGCCAACGTCCTGACTTTC. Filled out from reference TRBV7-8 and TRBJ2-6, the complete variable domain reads GAGVSQSPRYKVAKRGQDVALRCDPISGHVSLFWYQQALGQGPEFLTYFQNEAQLDKSGLPSDRFFAERPEGSVSTLKIQRTQQEDSAVYLCASSLGRTSGRSGANVLTFGAGSRLTVL.

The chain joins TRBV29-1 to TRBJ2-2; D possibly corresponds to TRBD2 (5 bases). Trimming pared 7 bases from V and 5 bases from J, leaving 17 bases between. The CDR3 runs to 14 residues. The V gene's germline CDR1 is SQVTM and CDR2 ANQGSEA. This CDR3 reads CSAQAGIGTGELFF. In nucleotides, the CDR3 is TGCAGCGCACAAGCCGGGATTGGGACCGGGGAGCTGTTTTTT.